The table lists the clone carrying this TCR beta chain with many counts. Its target is not known. CDR1 is LGHDT, CDR2 YNNKEL, per germline (reference sequence). With V trimmed by 1 base and J by 4 bases, 10 bases remained unmatched. This CDR3 comprises 17 residues. These data come from a study of blood T cells in healthy people across ages. General study points: The study found more naive CD4+ cells and higher diversity in long-lived than aged donors.

The second PCR ran roughly 6 to 11 cycles with a sample-barcoded 5' primer and J-beta primers. TCRdb passed the 5' RACE reads through MiXCR, listing each CDR3 protein once. The data show about 680,000 distinct CDR3 sequences, 45% to 50% seen once. This receptor was obtained from a woman aged 55-69 years in good health. This rearrangement joins TRBV3-1 to TRBJ2-7; 10 nucleotides align to TRBD2. Source material: blood. This CDR3 reads CASSQAPRTSGDYEQYF. DNA of the CDR3: TGTGCCAGCAGCCAAGCTCCTAGGACTAGCGGAGATTACGAGCAGTACTTC.